This T cell receptor (beta chain) stems from a study of blood T cell repertoires in COVID-19 (dated by TCRdb to the early 2020s). Turning to the overall study: Samples from collaborators originated in the United States, Italy and Spain and spanned both the acute and convalescent phases of COVID-19. The material from the prospective study consisted of cDNA or gDNA derived from T cells, B-cell-depleted T cells, or PBMCs. Deeply sampled blood TCRbeta repertoires from subjects exposed to, actively infected with, or recovered from COVID-19 were included in the dataset. The repertoires were made available in a free public database intended to serve as a resource for research on the immune response to SARS-CoV-2. Samples were obtained from the ongoing ImmuneRACE study (first 160 participants) and from over a thousand subjects provided by 6 global collaborators. Sample metadata almost always included a de-identified subject ID, COVID-19 status, age in years and sex. Where available, HLA class I and class II types were obtained from metadata supplied by the sample provider rather than from assay-based typing. The paper's findings and limits, for the study overall: The quantity of clinical and demographic metadata differed by source and by participant and was supplied without curation.

Notes on this clone: The clone's antigen remains unknown. Base quality data are lacking; no much larger clone is found one base away.

Each collaborating institution followed its own protocols to collect whole blood in K2EDTA tubes. For TCRbeta analysis, collaborators shipped samples as frozen whole blood, isolated PBMCs, or DNA extracted from either of those sample types. From cysteine to phenylalanine, the CDR3 is 15 amino acids long. CDR3 DNA is the only sequence kept; it has 45 bases, read in frame from the first base. The germline V gene (reference sequence) sets CDR1 to SGHNT and CDR2 to YYREEE. Compared with germline, V lacks 4 bases and J lacks 3 bases; bases without a gene match: 8. TCRbeta CDR3 regions were amplified from genomic DNA using the immunoSEQ Assay, a bias-controlled multiplex PCR. The authors' pipeline ran thus. The number of nucleated cells in each sample was estimated by amplification of reference gene primers within the assay. To quantify the absolute abundance of each unique TCRbeta CDR3 rearrangement, sequence reads were collapsed and filtered. For each sample, productive Simpson clonality was calculated by taking the square root of Simpson's diversity index across productive rearrangements. The table was pulled from immuneACCESS by TCRdb, which kept in-frame rearrangements only. Such tables lose some clones; where checked, under half of the loss comes from unresolved V genes, and the rest has no known cause. V and J calls plus clone size are reproduced from that table; the DNA served to infer D and trimming. The sample table lists approximately 190,000 clones, about 84% of them with a count of one. In total, the top ten clones hold about 5% of the sample.

In this chain, TRBV5-4 is recombined with TRBJ2-3, with 7 middle bases fitting TRBD1. Sequencing input: peripheral blood. This TCR derives from a woman in her twenties or thirties with acute or convalescent COVID-19. The CDR3 region reads CASSPPGQITDTQYF. The base sequence is TGTGCCAGCAGCCCGCCGGGACAGATAACAGATACGCAGTATTTT.